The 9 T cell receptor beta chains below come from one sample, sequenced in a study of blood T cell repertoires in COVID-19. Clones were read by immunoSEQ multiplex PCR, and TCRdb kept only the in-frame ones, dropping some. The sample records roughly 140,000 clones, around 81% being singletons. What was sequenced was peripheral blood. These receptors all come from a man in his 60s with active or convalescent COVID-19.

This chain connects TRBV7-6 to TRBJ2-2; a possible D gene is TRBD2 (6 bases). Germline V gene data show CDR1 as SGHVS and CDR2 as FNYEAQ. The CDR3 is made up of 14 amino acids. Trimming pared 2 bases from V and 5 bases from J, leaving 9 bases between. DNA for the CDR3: TGTGCCAGCAGCTTACGGGCGGGGACCGGGGAGCTGTTTTTT. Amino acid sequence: CASSLRAGTGELFF.

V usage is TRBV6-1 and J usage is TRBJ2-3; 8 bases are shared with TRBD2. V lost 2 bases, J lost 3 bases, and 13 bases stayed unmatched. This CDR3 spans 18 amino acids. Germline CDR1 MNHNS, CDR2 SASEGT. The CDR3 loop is CASSEPVAGSRETDTQYF. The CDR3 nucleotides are TGTGCCAGCAGTGAACCAGTAGCGGGATCCCGAGAAACAGATACGCAGTATTTT.

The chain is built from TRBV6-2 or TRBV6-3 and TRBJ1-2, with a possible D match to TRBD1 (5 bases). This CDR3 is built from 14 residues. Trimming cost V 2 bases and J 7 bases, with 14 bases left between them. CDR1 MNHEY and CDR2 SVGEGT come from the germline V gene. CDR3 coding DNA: TGTGCCAGCAGTTACCAGACATCCGGGGGTGGCTACACCTTC. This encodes CASSYQTSGGGYTF.

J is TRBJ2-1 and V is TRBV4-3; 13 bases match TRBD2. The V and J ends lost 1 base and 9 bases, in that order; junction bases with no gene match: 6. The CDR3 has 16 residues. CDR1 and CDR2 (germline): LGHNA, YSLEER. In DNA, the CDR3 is TGCGCCAGCAGCCAAGGAGCACTAGCGGGAGGGAGTGAGCAGTTCTTC. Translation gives CASSQGALAGGSEQFF.

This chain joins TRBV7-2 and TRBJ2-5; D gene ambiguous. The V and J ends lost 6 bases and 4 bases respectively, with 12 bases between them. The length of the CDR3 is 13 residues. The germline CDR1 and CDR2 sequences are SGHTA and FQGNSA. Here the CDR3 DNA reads TGTGCCAGCAGACTACCGGCAAGAGAGACCCAGTACTTC. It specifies CASRLPARETQYF.

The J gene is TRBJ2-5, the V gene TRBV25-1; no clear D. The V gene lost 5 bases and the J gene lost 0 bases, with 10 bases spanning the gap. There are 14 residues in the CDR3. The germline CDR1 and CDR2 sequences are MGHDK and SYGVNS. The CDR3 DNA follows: TGTGCCAGCAGTTCCAGAGCGTACCAAGAGACCCAGTACTTC. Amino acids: CASSSRAYQETQYF.

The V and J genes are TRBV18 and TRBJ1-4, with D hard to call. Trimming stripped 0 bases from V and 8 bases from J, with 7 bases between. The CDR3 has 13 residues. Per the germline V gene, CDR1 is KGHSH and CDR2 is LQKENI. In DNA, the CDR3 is TGTGCCAGCTCACCACCGGAGGTCGAAAAACTGTTTTTT. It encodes CASSPPEVEKLFF.

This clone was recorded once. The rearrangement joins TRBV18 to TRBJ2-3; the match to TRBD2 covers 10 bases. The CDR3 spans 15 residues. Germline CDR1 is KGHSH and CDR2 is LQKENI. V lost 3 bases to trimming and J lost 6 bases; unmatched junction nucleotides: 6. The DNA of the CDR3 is TGTGCCAGCTCACCGGCTAGCGGGAGCCGGGATACGCAGTATTTT. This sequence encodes CASSPASGSRDTQYF.

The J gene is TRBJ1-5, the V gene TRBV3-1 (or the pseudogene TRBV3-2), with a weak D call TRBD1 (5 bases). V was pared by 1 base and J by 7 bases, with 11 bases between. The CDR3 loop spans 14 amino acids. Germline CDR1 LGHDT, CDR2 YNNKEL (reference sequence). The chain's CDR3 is CASSQVGVHQPQHF. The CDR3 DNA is TGTGCCAGCAGCCAAGTAGGGGTGCACCAGCCCCAGCATTTT.